One and the same sample provided the 22 T cell receptor beta chains below, sequenced in a study of blood T cell repertoires in COVID-19. The repertoire was sequenced with immunoSEQ multiplex PCR; TCRdb's copy has only in-frame clones and lacks some. The sample yields 95,000 to 150,000 clones, less than 75% seen once. Specimen: peripheral blood. Receptors were obtained from a human donor with acute or convalescent COVID-19. The donor label of this sample is uncertain.

The chain recombines TRBV5-6 with TRBJ1-1; no firm D call. The length of the CDR3 is 13 residues. V dropped 2 bases and J dropped 4 bases, with 9 bases sitting between them. Per germline, CDR1 SGHDT and CDR2 YYEEEE. The CDR3, as DNA: TGTGCCAGCAGCTTACGACTGGCCACTGAAGCTTTCTTT. Its translation: CASSLRLATEAFF.

This CDR3 is CAWSYGTAYEQYF. For the CDR3, the DNA is TGTGCCTGGAGTTACGGGACAGCCTACGAGCAGTACTTC. The chain has TRBV30 and TRBJ2-7; 7 bases match TRBD1. Germline CDR1 GTSNPN, CDR2 SVGIG (reference sequence). CDR3 length equals 13 residues. V lost 2 bases, J lost 2 bases, and 3 bases stayed unmatched.

In its sample, this clone was seen once. The rearrangement uses TRBV23-1 and TRBJ2-7; the match to TRBD2 covers 10 bases. TRBV23-1 carries the ORF label, with uncertain function. The CDR3 has 18 residues. The V and J ends lost 6 bases and 3 bases, in that order; junction bases with no gene match: 17. As DNA, the CDR3 is TGCGCCAGCAGCCCAAATCAAGCGGGGGGGCCGGTGAACTACGAGCAGTACTTC. It translates to CASSPNQAGGPVNYEQYF.

V is TRBV3-1 (or the pseudogene TRBV3-2) and J is TRBJ2-3, with TRBD2 identical over 12 bases. The V gene end was trimmed by 4 bases and the J gene end by 2 bases; junction bases not matched to a gene: 4. CDR3 length equals 16 residues. Germline-derived CDR1 and CDR2 are LGHDT and YNNKEL (reference sequence). Here the CDR3 DNA reads TGTGCCAGCAGCCTACGACTAGCGGGGGACACAGATACGCAGTATTTT. This encodes CASSLRLAGDTDTQYF.

This clone was counted only a few times. This chain uses TRBV24-1 with TRBJ1-2; tentative D call: TRBD1 (5 bases). This CDR3 contains 15 residues. Per the germline V gene, CDR1 is KGHDR and CDR2 is SFDVKD. V was shortened by 4 bases and J by 1 base, with 12 bases between the two germline ends. CDR3 nucleotide sequence: TGTGCCACCAGTGACTCTTTCGACAGTAACTATGGCTACACCTTC. It translates to CATSDSFDSNYGYTF.

There are a few counts of this clone. The rearrangement joins TRBV7-2 to TRBJ1-2; a weak D match, TRBD1 (5 bases). V lost 4 bases, J lost 1 base, and 16 bases lay in between. The V gene's germline CDR1 is SGHTA and CDR2 FQGNSA. The CDR3 extends over 16 amino acids. Here the CDR3 reads CASSSWAGRINYGYTF. CDR3 sequence (DNA): TGTGCCAGCAGCTCCTGGGCAGGGCGTATTAACTATGGCTACACCTTC.

V gene TRBV12-3 or TRBV12-4 combines with J gene TRBJ2-7; D is undetermined. There are 12 residues in the CDR3. V was cut by 2 bases and J by 3 bases, with 5 bases left in between. CDR3 coding DNA: TGTGCCAGCAGTTTAAACAACTACGAGCAGTACGTC. It codes for CASSLNNYEQYV.

This rearrangement joins TRBV29-1 to TRBJ2-3; possible D gene TRBD1, 5 bases. In germline, CDR1 is SQVTM, CDR2 ANQGSEA. The CDR3 length is 13 residues. V lost 5 bases, J lost 2 bases, and 11 bases lay in between. CDR3 in DNA: TGCAGCGTTTGGGGCAGCCACACAGATACGCAGTATTTT. As protein: CSVWGSHTDTQYF.

The V gene is TRBV7-2, the J gene TRBJ1-6; no firm D call. The length of the CDR3 is 15 residues. Per the germline V gene, CDR1 is SGHTA and CDR2 is FQGNSA. V shed 1 base and J shed 9 bases, with 13 bases lying between them. CDR3 region: CASSLGTRTLSPLHF. The CDR3 DNA sequence: TGTGCCAGCAGCTTAGGCACTAGGACCCTTTCACCCCTCCACTTT.

V is TRBV9 and J is TRBJ2-5; tentative D call: TRBD2 (5 bases). Germline lookup yields CDR1 SGDLS and CDR2 YYNGEE. This CDR3 is 17 amino acids long. V dropped 3 bases and J dropped 1 base, with 19 bases sitting between them. This CDR3 is CASSAGVGGRAQETQYF. For the CDR3, the DNA is TGTGCCAGCAGCGCCGGGGTAGGAGGAAGAGCCCAAGAGACCCAGTACTTC.

The chain links TRBV7-9 to TRBJ2-5, with D perhaps TRBD1 (6 bases). V was pared by 1 base and J by 2 bases, with 8 bases between. Germline loops: CDR1 SEHNR, CDR2 FQNEAQ (reference sequence). The CDR3 length is 14 residues. The DNA of the CDR3 is TGTGCCAGCAGCTTAGTAACAGGGCAAGAGACCCAGTACTTC. Encoded protein: CASSLVTGQETQYF.

This clone turned up a few times. This rearrangement joins TRBV4-1 to TRBJ1-4; possibly TRBD1 for D (6 bases). CDR1 and CDR2 (germline): MGHRA, YSYEKL. There are 17 residues in the CDR3. The ends were cut back, 5 bases at V and 2 bases at J, with 18 bases in the middle. CDR3 sequence (DNA): TGCGCCAGCAGCAAGGTAACAGGGATGGTGACTAATGAAAAACTGTTTTTT. Its protein product is CASSKVTGMVTNEKLFF.

This clone was seen just once. V usage is TRBV9 and J usage is TRBJ2-3, with 12 bases lining up with TRBD2. The germline V gene encodes CDR1 SGDLS and CDR2 YYNGEE. This CDR3 is built from 18 residues. The V and J ends lost 2 bases and 0 bases, in that order; junction bases with no gene match: 7. In DNA, the CDR3 is TGTGCCAGCAGCGTCGCGACTAGCGGGGGATCTAGCACAGATACGCAGTATTTT. Its protein product is CASSVATSGGSSTDTQYF.

The J gene is TRBJ2-7, the V gene TRBV7-8; possibly TRBD2 for D (5 bases). V was clipped by 2 bases and J by 6 bases, with 17 bases between them. Germline V gives CDR1 SGHVS, CDR2 FQNEAQ. The CDR3 covers 15 residues. Here the CDR3 reads CASSLTETSGGEQYV. Written as DNA, the CDR3 is TGTGCCAGCAGCTTAACGGAGACCAGCGGAGGCGAGCAGTACGTC.

The CDR3 sequence is CASSYFQQANSPLHF. In DNA form, the CDR3 reads TGTGCCAGCAGTTACTTCCAACAGGCCAACTCACCCCTCCACTTT. This chain uses TRBV6-6 with TRBJ1-6; tentative D call: TRBD1 (5 bases). V shed 1 base and J shed 10 bases, with 14 bases lying between them. CDR3 length equals 15 residues. In germline, CDR1 is MNHNY, CDR2 SVGAGI (reference sequence).

This sequence joins TRBV5-1 and TRBJ1-2, with D uncertain. Trimming cost V 5 bases and J 8 bases, with 13 bases left between them. The CDR3 sequence is 12 residues long. Germline V CDR1 and CDR2: SGHRS, YFSETQ. The CDR3 reads CASRGSGSGYTF. The DNA of the CDR3 is TGCGCCAGCAGGGGTTCAGGAAGCGGCTACACCTTC.

The chain links TRBV5-6 to TRBJ2-7; 7 positions match TRBD1. This CDR3 is built from 14 residues. The V gene's germline CDR1 is SGHDT and CDR2 YYEEEE. The ends lost 4 bases at V and 5 bases at J; junction bases unmatched: 9. The CDR3 nucleotides read TGTGCCAGCAGCAAACATCAGGGGGTCAACGAGCAGTACTTC. Protein sequence: CASSKHQGVNEQYF. Full variable domain (missing parts from reference TRBV5-6 and TRBJ2-7): DAGVTQSPTHLIKTRGQQVTLRCSPKSGHDTVSWYQQALGQGPQFIFQYYEEEERQRGNFPDRFSGHQFPNYSSELNVNALLLGDSALYLCASSKHQGVNEQYFGPGTRLTVT.

V and J are TRBV28 and TRBJ1-5; a weak D match, TRBD1 (5 bases). Germline V gene data show CDR1 as MDHEN and CDR2 as SYDVKM. V shed 6 bases and J shed 5 bases, with 17 bases lying between them. The CDR3 runs 15 residues. The CDR3 DNA reads as TGTGCCAGCAGCTTAACGGTACAGGCCCATCAGCCCCAGCATTTT. The encoded protein is CASSLTVQAHQPQHF.

The chain couples TRBV18 to TRBJ2-1, with TRBD2 matching over 11 bases. Germline loops: CDR1 KGHSH, CDR2 LQKENI. The trim removed 2 bases at V and 6 bases at J, leaving 3 bases unmatched. This CDR3 comprises 15 residues. The CDR3 DNA reads TGTGCCAGCTCACCAGATAGCGGGGGGGTCAATGAGCAGTTCTTC. Translated, it gives CASSPDSGGVNEQFF. Full variable domain (remainder filled in from reference TRBV18 and TRBJ2-1): NAGVMQNPRHLVRRRGQEARLRCSPMKGHSHVYWYRQLPEEGLKFMVYLQKENIIDESGMPKERFSAEFPKEGPSILRIQQVVRGDSAAYFCASSPDSGGVNEQFFGPGTRLTVL.

This rearrangement joins TRBV24-1 to TRBJ1-4; D remains ambiguous. Germline CDR1 reads KGHDR; CDR2 reads SFDVKD. The CDR3 sequence is 15 residues long. The V and J ends lost 3 bases and 4 bases respectively, with 11 bases between them. The CDR3 loop is CATSDGRGINEKLFF. The CDR3 bases are TGTGCCACCAGTGATGGGCGGGGTATTAATGAAAAACTGTTTTTT.

This chain joins TRBV4-2 and TRBJ2-7, with D tentatively TRBD2 (5 bases). Germline V gene lookup returns CDR1 LGHNA and CDR2 YNFKEQ. The CDR3 contains 14 residues. V was cut by 2 bases and J by 2 bases, with 10 bases left in between. This CDR3 reads CASSQKREPYEQYF. As DNA, the CDR3 is TGTGCCAGCAGCCAAAAACGGGAACCCTACGAGCAGTACTTC.

The V call is TRBV3-1 (or the pseudogene TRBV3-2), the J call TRBJ1-3, with D uncertain. V was cut by 3 bases and J by 4 bases, with 7 bases left in between. This CDR3 is 13 amino acids long. Germline CDR1 is LGHDT and CDR2 is YNNKEL (reference sequence). In DNA, the CDR3 is TGTGCCAGCAGCCAGAGCGCAGGAAACACCATATATTTT. Translated, it gives CASSQSAGNTIYF.